This T cell receptor (beta chain) came from a study of read filtering for tumor transcriptome and immune sequencing. Study summary: By R-ISS, stages I, II and III held 8, 16 and 7 patients. Per sample, TCR-region reads ranged about 3.5 to 11 million by IR-seq, roughly 75 to 1273 by RNA-seq.

This clonotype came up many times. Its cognate antigen is unknown. From roughly 0.4 ug of RNA, a library with molecular barcoded alpha/delta and beta/gamma adaptors was made. TCRdb reanalysed the reads using MiXCR and keeps one entry per CDR3 protein. Seen here are about 24,000 distinct CDR3 sequences, roughly 22% observed once, and the top ten hold around 46%. General study results and limits: Single-read clonotypes: around 81% of IR-seq clonotypes (roughly 3.2% of reads), 74.6% of RNA-seq clonotypes (around 48% of reads).

The CDR3 consists of 16 residues. V was trimmed by 1 base and J by 2 bases, leaving 9 bases between them. The specimen sequenced was a population of CD138-negative cells sorted from bone marrow. This TCR was sampled from a donor at least 40 years old with multiple myeloma. This chain connects TRBV12-3 or TRBV12-4 to TRBJ1-6; D is perhaps TRBD1 (6 bases). Here the CDR3 reads CASSLVGGPYNSPLHF. CDR3 in DNA: TGTGCCAGCAGTTTAGTCGGGGGCCCCTATAATTCACCCCTCCACTTT.